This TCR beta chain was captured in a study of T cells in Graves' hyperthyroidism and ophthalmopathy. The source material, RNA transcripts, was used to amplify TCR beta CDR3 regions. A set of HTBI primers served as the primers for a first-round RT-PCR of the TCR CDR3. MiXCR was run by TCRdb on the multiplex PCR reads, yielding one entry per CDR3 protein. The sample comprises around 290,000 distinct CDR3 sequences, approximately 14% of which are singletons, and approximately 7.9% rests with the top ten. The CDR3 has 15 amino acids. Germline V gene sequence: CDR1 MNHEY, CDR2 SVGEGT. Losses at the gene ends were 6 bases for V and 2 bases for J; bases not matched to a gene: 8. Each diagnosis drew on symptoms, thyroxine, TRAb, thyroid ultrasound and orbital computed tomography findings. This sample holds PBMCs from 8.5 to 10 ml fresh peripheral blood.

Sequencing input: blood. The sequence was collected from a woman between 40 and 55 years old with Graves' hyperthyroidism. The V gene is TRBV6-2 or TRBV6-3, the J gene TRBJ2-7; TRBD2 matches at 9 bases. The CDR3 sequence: CASRKGASGTYEQYF. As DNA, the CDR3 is TGTGCCAGCAGGAAGGGGGCTAGCGGGACCTACGAGCAGTACTTC.